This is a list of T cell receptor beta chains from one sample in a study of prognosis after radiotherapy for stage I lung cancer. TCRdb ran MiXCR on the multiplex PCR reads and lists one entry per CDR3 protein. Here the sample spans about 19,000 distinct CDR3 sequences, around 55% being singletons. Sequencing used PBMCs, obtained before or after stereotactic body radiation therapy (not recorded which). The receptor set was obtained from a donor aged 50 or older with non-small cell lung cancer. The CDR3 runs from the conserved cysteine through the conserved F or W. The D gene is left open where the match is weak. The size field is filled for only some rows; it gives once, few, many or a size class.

CASSPDTDTQYF,TGTGCCAGCAGCCCCGACACAGATACGCAGTATTTT,NA,TRBJ2-3,many,12,TRBV5-5
CASSPSRQGNEQYF,TGCGCCAGCAGCCCGTCACGACAGGGTAACGAGCAGTACTTC,TRBD1,TRBJ2-7,once,14,TRBV5-1
CASSQGTENYGYTF,TGTGCCAGCAGCCAGGGGACTGAAAACTATGGCTACACCTTC,NA,TRBJ1-2,NA,14,TRBV4-2
CASSGLAGNTIYF,TGCGCCAGCAGTGGACTAGCTGGAAACACCATATATTTT,NA,TRBJ1-3,many,13,TRBV5-1
CASSWESGANVLTF,TGTGCCAGCAGTTGGGAGTCTGGGGCCAACGTCCTGACTTTC,NA,TRBJ2-6,once,14,TRBV6-5
CASSFSQGENNQQFF,TGTGCCAGCAGTTTTTCGCAGGGGGAGAACAATCAGCAGTTCTTC,TRBD1,TRBJ2-1,NA,15,TRBV12-3/TRBV12-4
CATSDFDNEQFF,TGTGCCACCAGTGATTTCGACAATGAGCAGTTCTTC,NA,TRBJ2-1,NA,12,TRBV24-1
CSVATGTSSGYTF,TGCAGCGTCGCTACCGGGACAAGTAGTGGCTACACCTTC,NA,TRBJ1-2,once,13,TRBV29-1
CASSPPLETQYF,TGTGCCAGCTCACCACCGTTAGAGACCCAGTACTTC,NA,TRBJ2-5,many,12,TRBV18
CASRIRGGGPYGYTF,TGTGCCAGCAGGATTAGGGGGGGCGGGCCCTATGGCTACACCTTC,NA,TRBJ1-2,NA,15,TRBV27
CASSVDLETVGTEAFF,TGTGCCAGCAGTGTTGACCTGGAGACGGTGGGGACTGAAGCTTTCTTT,NA,TRBJ1-1,NA,16,TRBV6-1
CASSRIEGPSYNEQFF,TGTGCCAGCAGCCGCATAGAGGGACCCTCCTACAATGAGCAGTTCTTC,NA,TRBJ2-1,once,16,TRBV7-6
CASSFSGTVNTGELFF,TGTGCCAGCAGTTTTAGCGGGACGGTTAACACCGGGGAGCTGTTTTTT,TRBD2,TRBJ2-2,NA,16,TRBV27
CASSLRGGSGTRSYEQYF,TGTGCCAGCAGCCTTAGGGGGGGTAGCGGGACGAGATCCTACGAGCAGTACTTC,TRBD2,TRBJ2-7,NA,18,TRBV11-2
CASSEVGRRLGEQFF,TGTGCCAGCAGTGAAGTTGGTAGGAGGTTGGGTGAGCAGTTCTTC,NA,TRBJ2-1,NA,15,TRBV6-1
CAWGKRDNQPQHF,TGTGCCTGGGGGAAGCGGGACAATCAGCCCCAGCATTTT,NA,TRBJ1-5,few,13,TRBV30
CASTITGGEQYF,TGTGCCAGCACCATAACGGGGGGGGAGCAGTACTTC,TRBD2,TRBJ2-7,many,12,TRBV11-2
CASRTSGPAYEQYF,TGTGCCAGCAGGACTAGCGGGCCAGCCTACGAGCAGTACTTC,TRBD2,TRBJ2-7,NA,14,TRBV6-5
CASSLSDSGNTIYF,TGTGCCAGCAGCTTGTCCGACTCTGGAAACACCATATATTTT,NA,TRBJ1-3,NA,14,TRBV11-2
CASSQEGDINYGYTF,TGTGCCAGCAGCCAAGAGGGGGACATTAACTATGGCTACACCTTC,NA,TRBJ1-2,NA,15,TRBV11-2
CASSLGAGGGDEQFF,TGTGCCAGCAGCTTGGGGGCGGGAGGAGGGGATGAGCAGTTCTTC,TRBD2,TRBJ2-1,many,15,TRBV5-4
CASRPEGTRYEQYF,TGTGCCAGCAGACCAGAGGGAACACGGTACGAGCAGTACTTC,NA,TRBJ2-7,NA,14,TRBV27
CASSSENTGELFF,TGCGCCAGCAGTTCCGAGAACACCGGGGAGCTGTTTTTT,NA,TRBJ2-2,NA,13,TRBV27
CASSLRQGTGELFF,TGTGCCAGCAGCTTGAGACAGGGTACCGGGGAGCTGTTTTTT,TRBD1,TRBJ2-2,NA,14,TRBV2
CASRQSANYGHTF,TGTGCCAGCAGGCAGAGTGCTAACTATGGCCACACCTTC,NA,TRBJ1-2,NA,13,TRBV28
CASSSRTGSNEQYF,TGTGCCAGCAGCTCGAGGACGGGATCTAACGAGCAGTACTTC,NA,TRBJ2-7,many,14,TRBV11-2
CASSMRGRDTQYF,TGTGCCAGCAGTATGAGAGGCCGAGATACGCAGTATTTT,NA,TRBJ2-3,NA,13,TRBV7-2
CASTMGDERTEAFF,TGTGCCAGCACCATGGGCGACGAGAGGACTGAAGCTTTCTTT,NA,TRBJ1-1,NA,14,TRBV6-1
CSARMGLAGGDYEQYF,TGCAGTGCTAGAATGGGACTAGCGGGAGGGGACTACGAGCAGTACTTC,TRBD2,TRBJ2-7,NA,16,TRBV20-1
CASSSIRQGLAYNEQFF,TGTGCCAGCAGTTCCATTCGGCAGGGCCTAGCCTACAATGAGCAGTTCTTC,NA,TRBJ2-1,NA,17,TRBV28
CASSGLGRANTGGLFF,TGTGCCAGTAGTGGCCTGGGACGAGCCAACACCGGGGGGCTGTTTTTT,NA,TRBJ2-2,NA,16,TRBV6-1
CASSRTSGNNYNEQYF,TGTGCCAGCAGCCGGACTAGCGGGAACAACTACAATGAGCAGTACTTC,TRBD2,TRBJ2-7,NA,16,TRBV11-2
CASSGVAAVPYEQYF,TGTGCCAGCAGTGGCGTGGCAGCTGTGCCCTACGAGCAGTACTTC,NA,TRBJ2-7,NA,15,TRBV28